This TCR beta chain was sequenced for a study of CXCR3-negative and CXCR3-positive naive CD8 T cells. As for the study in general: Sequencing yielded 120 million to 150 million TRB reads, roughly 1.5 +/- 0.3 million per library.

Each TRB cDNA library was prepared by 5' RACE (with UMI labels). TCRdb reprocessed the 5' RACE reads, with one entry per CDR3 protein and no DNA. In total, the table holds more than 80,000 distinct CDR3 sequences. Comments on this clonotype: Its target is unknown.

The CDR3 length is 16 residues. CDR1 is WNHNN and CDR2 is SYGVQD in the germline V gene (reference sequence). General study results and limits: The TRBV-TRBJ usage of naive CXCR3-negative and CXCR3-positive cells was similar, but that of memory cells differed. CXCR3-positive naive cells carried more hydrophobic TRB CDR3s than CXCR3-negative ones.

The J gene is TRBJ1-1, the V gene TRBV10-1; TCRdb picks TRBD1, but there is no DNA to check that call. The source of this sequence is a human donor in good health. Some clones in this sample may be carry-over from other donors' samples. Sequencing input: naive CXCR3+ CD8+ T cells from blood. Subset here: CD45RO-CCR7+CD27+CD95- naive CD8+ T cells expressing CXCR3 (TNR3+). CDR3 residues: CASSEAGQGDRSEAFF.